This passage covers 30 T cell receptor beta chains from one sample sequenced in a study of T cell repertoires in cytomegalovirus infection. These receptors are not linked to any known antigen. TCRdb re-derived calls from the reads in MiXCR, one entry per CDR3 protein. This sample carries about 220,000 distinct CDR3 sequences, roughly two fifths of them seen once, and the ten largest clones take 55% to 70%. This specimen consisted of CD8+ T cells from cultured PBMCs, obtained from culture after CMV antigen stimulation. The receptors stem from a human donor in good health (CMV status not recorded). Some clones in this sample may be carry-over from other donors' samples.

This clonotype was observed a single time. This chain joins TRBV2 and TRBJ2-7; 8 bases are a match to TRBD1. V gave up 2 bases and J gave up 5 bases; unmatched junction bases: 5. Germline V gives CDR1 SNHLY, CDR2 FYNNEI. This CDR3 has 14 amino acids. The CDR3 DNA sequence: TGTGCCAGCAGTGAACGGACAGGGCCCCACGAGCAGTACTTC. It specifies CASSERTGPHEQYF.

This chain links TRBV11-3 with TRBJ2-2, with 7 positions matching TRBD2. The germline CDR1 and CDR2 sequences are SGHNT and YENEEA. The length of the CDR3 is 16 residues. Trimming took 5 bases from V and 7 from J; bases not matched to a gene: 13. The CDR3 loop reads CASSERGRGIIGELFF. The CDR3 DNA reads TGTGCCAGCAGCGAGAGAGGGAGGGGAATCATCGGGGAGCTGTTTTTT.

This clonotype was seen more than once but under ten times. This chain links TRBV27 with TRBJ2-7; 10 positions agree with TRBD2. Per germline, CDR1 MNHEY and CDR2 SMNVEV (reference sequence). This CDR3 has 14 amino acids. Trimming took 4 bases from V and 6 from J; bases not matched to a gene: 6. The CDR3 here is CASSYSGRHPEQYF. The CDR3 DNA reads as TGTGCCAGCAGTTATAGCGGGAGGCACCCCGAGCAGTACTTC.

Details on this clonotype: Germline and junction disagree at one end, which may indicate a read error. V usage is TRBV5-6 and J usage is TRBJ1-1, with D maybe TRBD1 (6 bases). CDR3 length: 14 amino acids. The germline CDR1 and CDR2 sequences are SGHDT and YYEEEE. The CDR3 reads CANSLARGRTEAFF. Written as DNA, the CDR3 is TGTGCCAACAGCTTGGCCAGGGGACGGACTGAAGCTTTCTTT.

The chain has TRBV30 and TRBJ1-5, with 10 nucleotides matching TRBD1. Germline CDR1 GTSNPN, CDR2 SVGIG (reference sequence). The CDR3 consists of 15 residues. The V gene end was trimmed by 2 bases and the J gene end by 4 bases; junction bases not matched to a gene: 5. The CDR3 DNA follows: TGTGCCTGGAGTAACGGACAGGGGGGGAATCAGCCCCAGCATTTT. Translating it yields CAWSNGQGGNQPQHF.

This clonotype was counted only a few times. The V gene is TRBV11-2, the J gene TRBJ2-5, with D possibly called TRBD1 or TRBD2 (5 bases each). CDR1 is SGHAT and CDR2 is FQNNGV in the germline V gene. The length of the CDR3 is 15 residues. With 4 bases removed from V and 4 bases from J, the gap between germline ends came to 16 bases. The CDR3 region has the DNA TGTGCCAGCAGCTCCCCCCCAGCCGGGGCAGAGACCCAGTACTTC. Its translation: CASSSPPAGAETQYF.

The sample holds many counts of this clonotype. The DNA of the CDR3 is TGTGCCATCAGTGAGGGCCCCGGGGATACGCAGTATTTT. This sequence encodes CAISEGPGDTQYF. V gene TRBV10-3 combines with J gene TRBJ2-3, with no clear D. The CDR3 is made up of 13 amino acids. The germline CDR1 and CDR2 sequences are ENHRY and SYGVKD. The V end lost 2 bases, the J end lost 6 bases, and 9 bases lay between the germline ends.

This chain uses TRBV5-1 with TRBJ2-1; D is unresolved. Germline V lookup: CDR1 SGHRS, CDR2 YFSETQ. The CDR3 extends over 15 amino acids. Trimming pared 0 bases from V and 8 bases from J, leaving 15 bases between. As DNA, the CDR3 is TGCGCCAGCAGCTTGGGGGAATATGGTGGCGATGAGCAGTTCTTC. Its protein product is CASSLGEYGGDEQFF.

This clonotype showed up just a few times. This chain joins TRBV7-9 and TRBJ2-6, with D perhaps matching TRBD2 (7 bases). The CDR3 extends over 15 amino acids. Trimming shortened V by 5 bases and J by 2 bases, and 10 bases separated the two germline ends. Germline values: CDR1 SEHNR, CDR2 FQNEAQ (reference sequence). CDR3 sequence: CASSRGTTGANVLTF. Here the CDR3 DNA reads TGTGCCAGCAGCAGGGGGACTACTGGGGCCAACGTCCTGACTTTC.

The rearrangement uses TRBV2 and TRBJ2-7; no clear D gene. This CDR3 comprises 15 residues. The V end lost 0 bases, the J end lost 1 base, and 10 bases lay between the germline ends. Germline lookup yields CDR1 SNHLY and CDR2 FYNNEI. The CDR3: CASSEAKTASYEQYF. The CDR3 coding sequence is TGTGCCAGCAGTGAAGCGAAAACAGCATCCTACGAGCAGTACTTC.

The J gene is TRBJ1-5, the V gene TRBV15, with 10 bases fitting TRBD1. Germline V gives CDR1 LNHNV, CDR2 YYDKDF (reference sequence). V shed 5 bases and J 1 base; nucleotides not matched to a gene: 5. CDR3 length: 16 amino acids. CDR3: CATSGGQGESNQPQHF. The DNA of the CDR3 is TGTGCCACCAGCGGAGGACAGGGGGAGAGCAATCAGCCCCAGCATTTT.

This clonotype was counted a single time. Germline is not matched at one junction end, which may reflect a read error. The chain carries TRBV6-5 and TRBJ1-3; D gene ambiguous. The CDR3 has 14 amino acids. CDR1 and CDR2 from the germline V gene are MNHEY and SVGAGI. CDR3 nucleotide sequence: TGTGCCAGCAGTCGACTTGGCTCTGTAAACACCATATATTTT. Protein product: CASSRLGSVNTIYF.

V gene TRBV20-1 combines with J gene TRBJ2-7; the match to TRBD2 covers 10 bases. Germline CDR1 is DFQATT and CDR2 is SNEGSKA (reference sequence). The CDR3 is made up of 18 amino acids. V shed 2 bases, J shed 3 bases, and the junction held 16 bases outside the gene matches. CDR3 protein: CSARPLHLAGDEGYEQYF. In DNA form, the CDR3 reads TGCAGTGCTAGACCCCTTCACCTAGCGGGAGACGAGGGCTACGAGCAGTACTTC.

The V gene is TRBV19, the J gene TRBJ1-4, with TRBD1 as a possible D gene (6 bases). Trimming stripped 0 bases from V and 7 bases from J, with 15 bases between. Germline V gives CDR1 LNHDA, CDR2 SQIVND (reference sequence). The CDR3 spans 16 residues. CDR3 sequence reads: CASSIDLGQGGEKLFF. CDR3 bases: TGTGCCAGTAGTATAGATCTGGGACAAGGAGGTGAAAAACTGTTTTTT.

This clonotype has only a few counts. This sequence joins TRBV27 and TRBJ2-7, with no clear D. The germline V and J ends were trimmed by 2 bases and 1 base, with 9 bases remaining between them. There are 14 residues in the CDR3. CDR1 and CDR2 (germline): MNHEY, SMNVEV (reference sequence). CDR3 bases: TGTGCCAGCAGTTTAACGTCCGCGTCCTACGAGCAGTACTTC. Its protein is CASSLTSASYEQYF.

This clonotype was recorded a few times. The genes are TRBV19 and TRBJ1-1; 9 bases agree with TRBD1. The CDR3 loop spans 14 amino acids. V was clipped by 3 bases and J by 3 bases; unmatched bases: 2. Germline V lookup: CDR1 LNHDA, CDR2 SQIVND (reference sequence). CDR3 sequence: CASSIGQGYTEAFF. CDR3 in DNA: TGTGCCAGTAGTATTGGACAGGGGTACACTGAAGCTTTCTTT.

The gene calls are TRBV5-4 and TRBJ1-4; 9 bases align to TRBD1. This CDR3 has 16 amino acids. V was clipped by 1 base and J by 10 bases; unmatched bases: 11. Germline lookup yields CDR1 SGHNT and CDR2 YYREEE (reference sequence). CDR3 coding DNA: TGTGCCAGCAGCTTGCGTTTAGGGGACAGGGATGGAAAACTGTTTTTT. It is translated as CASSLRLGDRDGKLFF.

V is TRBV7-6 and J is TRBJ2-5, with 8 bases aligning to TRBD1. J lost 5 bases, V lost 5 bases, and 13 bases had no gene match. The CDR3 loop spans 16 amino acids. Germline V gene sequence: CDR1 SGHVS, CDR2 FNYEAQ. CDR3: CASSPTFRTGFETQYF. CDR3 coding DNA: TGTGCCAGCAGCCCAACCTTTAGGACAGGGTTTGAGACCCAGTACTTC.

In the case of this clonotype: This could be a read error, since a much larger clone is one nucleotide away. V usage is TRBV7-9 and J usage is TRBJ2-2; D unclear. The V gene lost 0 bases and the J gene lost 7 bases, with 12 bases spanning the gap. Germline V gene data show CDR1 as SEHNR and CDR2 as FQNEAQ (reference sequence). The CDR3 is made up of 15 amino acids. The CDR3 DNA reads TGTGCCAGCAGCTTAGCCCGCAGTGTGGTCGGGGAGCTGTTTTTT. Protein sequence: CASSLARSVVGELFF.

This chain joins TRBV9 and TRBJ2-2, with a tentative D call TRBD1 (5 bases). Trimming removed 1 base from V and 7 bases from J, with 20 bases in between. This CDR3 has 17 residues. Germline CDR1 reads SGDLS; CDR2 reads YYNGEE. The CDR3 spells CASSVWPYRRVSGELFF. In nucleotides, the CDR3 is TGTGCCAGCAGCGTATGGCCGTACAGGAGAGTGAGCGGGGAGCTGTTTTTT.

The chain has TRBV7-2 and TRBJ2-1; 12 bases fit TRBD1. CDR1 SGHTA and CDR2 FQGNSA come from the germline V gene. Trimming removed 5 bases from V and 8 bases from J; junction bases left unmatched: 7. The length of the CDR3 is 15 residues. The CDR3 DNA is TGTGCCAGCAGCCCCGGGGGACAGGGGGCGGATGAGCAGTTCTTC. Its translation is CASSPGGQGADEQFF.

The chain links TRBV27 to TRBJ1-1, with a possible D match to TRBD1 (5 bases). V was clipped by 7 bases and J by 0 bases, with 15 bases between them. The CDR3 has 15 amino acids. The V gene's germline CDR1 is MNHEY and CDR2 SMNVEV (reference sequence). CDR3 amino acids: CASTSGAGLNTEAFF. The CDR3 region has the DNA TGTGCCAGCACTAGCGGGGCGGGGTTGAACACTGAAGCTTTCTTT.

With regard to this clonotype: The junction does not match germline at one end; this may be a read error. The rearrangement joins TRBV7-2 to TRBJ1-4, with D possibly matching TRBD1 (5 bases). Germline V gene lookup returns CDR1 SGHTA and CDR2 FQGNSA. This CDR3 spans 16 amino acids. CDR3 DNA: TGTGCAAGCAGCGTCGGACATGGGGTCAATAATGAAAAACTGTTTTTT. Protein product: CASSVGHGVNNEKLFF.

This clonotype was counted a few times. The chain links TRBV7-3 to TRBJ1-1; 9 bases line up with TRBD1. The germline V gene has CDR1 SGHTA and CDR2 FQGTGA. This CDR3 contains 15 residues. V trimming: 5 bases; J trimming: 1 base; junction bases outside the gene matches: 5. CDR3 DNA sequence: TGTGCCAGCAGCCCGGACAGGGGACGGAACACTGAAGCTTTCTTT. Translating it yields CASSPDRGRNTEAFF.

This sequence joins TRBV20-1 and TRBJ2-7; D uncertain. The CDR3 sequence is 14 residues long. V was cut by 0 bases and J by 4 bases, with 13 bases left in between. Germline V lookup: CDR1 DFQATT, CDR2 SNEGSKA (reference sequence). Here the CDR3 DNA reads TGCAGTGCTAGAGAGAGGATCAGAGAATACGAGCAGTACTTC. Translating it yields CSARERIREYEQYF.

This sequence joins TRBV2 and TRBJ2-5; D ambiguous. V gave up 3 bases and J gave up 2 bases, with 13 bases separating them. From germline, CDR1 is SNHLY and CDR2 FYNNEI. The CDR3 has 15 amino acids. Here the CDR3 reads CASSDTPTPQETQYF. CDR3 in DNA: TGTGCCAGCAGTGATACCCCGACACCACAAGAGACCCAGTACTTC.

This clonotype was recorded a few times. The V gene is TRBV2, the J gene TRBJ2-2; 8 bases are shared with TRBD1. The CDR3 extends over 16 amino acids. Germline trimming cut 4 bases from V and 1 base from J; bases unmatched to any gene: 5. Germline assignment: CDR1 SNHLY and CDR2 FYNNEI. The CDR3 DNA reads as TGTGCCAGCAGTGCAAGGACAGGGATGAACACCGGGGAGCTGTTTTTT. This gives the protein CASSARTGMNTGELFF.

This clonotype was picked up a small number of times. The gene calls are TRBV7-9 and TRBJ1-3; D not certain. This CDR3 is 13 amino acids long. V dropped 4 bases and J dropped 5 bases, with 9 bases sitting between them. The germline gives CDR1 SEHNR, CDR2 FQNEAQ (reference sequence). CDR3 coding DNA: TGTGCCAGCAGCTCCCGATTAAGAAACACCATATATTTT. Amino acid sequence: CASSSRLRNTIYF.

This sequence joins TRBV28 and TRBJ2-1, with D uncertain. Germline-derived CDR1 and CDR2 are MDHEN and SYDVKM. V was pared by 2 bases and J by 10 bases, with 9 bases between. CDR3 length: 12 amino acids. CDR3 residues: CASSLDLGEQFF. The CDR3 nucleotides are TGTGCCAGCAGTTTAGACCTCGGAGAGCAGTTCTTC.

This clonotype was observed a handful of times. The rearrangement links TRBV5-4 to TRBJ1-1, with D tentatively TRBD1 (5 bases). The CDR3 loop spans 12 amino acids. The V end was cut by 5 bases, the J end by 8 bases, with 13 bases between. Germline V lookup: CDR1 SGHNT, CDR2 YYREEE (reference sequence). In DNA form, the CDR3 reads TGTGCCAGCAGTAACATACCAGGGGAAGCTTTCTTT. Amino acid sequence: CASSNIPGEAFF.